This is a list of T cell receptor beta chains from one sample in a study of siplizumab effects on memory and regulatory T cells. Method: immunoSEQ multiplex PCR; TCRdb's copy keeps in-frame clones and lacks some. The sample holds 100,000 or so clones, about 93% seen once. Sequencing was done on a sample of CD4+ T cells sorted from blood. Receptors originate from a human donor in good health. CDR3s include the opening cysteine and the closing phenylalanine or tryptophan. D genes are given only for firm matches. Size is stated for part of the rows, as once, few or many counts, or as a class when the clone is expanded.

d_call	j_call	clone_size	v_call	cdr3_aa	cdr3_nt
-	TRBJ1-5	-	TRBV19	CASNVQGRNQPQHF	TGTGCCAGTAATGTACAGGGAAGGAATCAGCCCCAGCATTTT
TRBD2	TRBJ2-1	-	TRBV11-1	CASSFPSGSSYNEQFF	TGTGCCAGCAGCTTTCCTAGCGGGAGCTCCTACAATGAGCAGTTCTTC
TRBD1	TRBJ1-1	-	TRBV30	CAWSINRGGAEAFF	TGTGCCTGGAGTATAAACAGGGGAGGGGCTGAAGCTTTCTTT
-	TRBJ1-2	-	TRBV28	CATKWQPFYGYTF	TGTGCCACAAAATGGCAGCCCTTCTATGGCTACACCTTC
-	TRBJ1-2	-	TRBV29-1	CSVEDFGNPTGYTF	TGCAGCGTTGAAGATTTCGGGAACCCCACCGGCTACACCTTC
-	TRBJ1-1	-	TRBV28	CASSQELRGAANTEAFF	TGTGCCAGCAGTCAGGAGCTACGGGGGGCGGCGAACACTGAAGCTTTCTTT
-	TRBJ1-2	-	TRBV30	CAWTPGRSNYGYTF	TGTGCCTGGACCCCGGGGCGGTCCAACTATGGCTACACCTTC
TRBD1	TRBJ1-4	few	TRBV30	CAWSVRTGGPEKLFF	TGTGCCTGGAGTGTTAGGACAGGGGGTCCCGAAAAACTGTTTTTT
TRBD2	TRBJ2-1	-	TRBV5-1	CASSLRSAGVGYNEQFF	TGCGCCAGCAGCTTGCGGTCAGCGGGAGTCGGTTACAATGAGCAGTTCTTC
-	TRBJ1-2	-	TRBV11-2	CASSSDRSGGYTF	TGTGCCAGCAGCTCAGACAGATCGGGTGGCTACACCTTC
-	TRBJ2-3	-	TRBV4-1	CASSQDGSSLDTQYF	TGCGCCAGCAGCCAAGACGGGTCCTCGCTTGATACGCAGTATTTT
-	TRBJ1-3	-	TRBV20-1	CSAPRGDTIYF	TGCAGTGCGCCCCGGGGAGACACCATATATTTT
-	TRBJ2-1	-	TRBV11-2	CASSSWMSGPLNEQFF	TGTGCCAGCAGCTCTTGGATGAGCGGACCCCTCAATGAGCAGTTCTTC
-	TRBJ2-1	-	TRBV5-1	CASSVAAGQEGEFF	TGCGCCAGCTCGGTAGCGGCCGGGCAAGAGGGGGAGTTCTTC
-	TRBJ2-2	-	TRBV5-1	CASSPLGQTTGELFF	TGCGCCAGCAGCCCTTTGGGGCAGACCACCGGGGAGCTGTTTTTT